Detailed here is one T cell receptor (beta chain). This entry belongs to a study of control samples from healthy donors and cancer patients. Data came from immunoSEQ multiplex PCR; TCRdb stores just in-frame clones and leaves some out. The repertoire holds roughly 100,000 clones, with just under 95% as singletons. The CDR3 is 13 residues long. Germline-derived CDR1 and CDR2 are KGHSY and FQNENV. V was pared by 3 bases and J by 3 bases, with 8 bases between. The J gene is TRBJ1-1, the V gene TRBV16; D remains unclear. The TCR comes from a human donor in good health. The donor label of this sample is uncertain. The sample comprised blood. CDR3 region: CASSHSRDTEAFF. The CDR3 coding sequence is TGTGCCAGCAGCCACTCCCGGGACACTGAAGCTTTCTTT.